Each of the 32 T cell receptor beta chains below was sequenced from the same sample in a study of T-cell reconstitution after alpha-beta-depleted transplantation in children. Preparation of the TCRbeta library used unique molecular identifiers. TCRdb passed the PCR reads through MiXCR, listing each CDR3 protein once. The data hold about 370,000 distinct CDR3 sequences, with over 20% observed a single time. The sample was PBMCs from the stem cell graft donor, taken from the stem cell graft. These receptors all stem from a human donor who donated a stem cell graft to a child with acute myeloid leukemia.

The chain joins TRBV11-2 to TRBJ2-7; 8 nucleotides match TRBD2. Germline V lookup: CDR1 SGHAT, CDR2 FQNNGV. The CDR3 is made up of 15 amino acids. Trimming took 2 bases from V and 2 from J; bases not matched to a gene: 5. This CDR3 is CASSLLGTSAYEQYF. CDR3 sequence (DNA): TGTGCCAGCAGCTTACTCGGGACTAGTGCCTACGAGCAGTACTTC.

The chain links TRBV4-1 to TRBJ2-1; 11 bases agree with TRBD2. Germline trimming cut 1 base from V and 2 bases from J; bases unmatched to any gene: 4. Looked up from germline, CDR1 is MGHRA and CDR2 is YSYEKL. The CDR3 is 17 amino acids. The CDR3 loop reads CASSQGLAGGPYNEQFF. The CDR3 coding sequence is TGCGCCAGCAGCCAAGGCCTAGCGGGAGGACCCTACAATGAGCAGTTCTTC.

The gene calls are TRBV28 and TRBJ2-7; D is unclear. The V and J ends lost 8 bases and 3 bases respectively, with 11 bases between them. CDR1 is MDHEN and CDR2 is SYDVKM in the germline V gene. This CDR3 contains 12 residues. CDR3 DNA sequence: TGTGCCAGCCTACAGTGGGGCTACGAGCAGTACTTC. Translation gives CASLQWGYEQYF.

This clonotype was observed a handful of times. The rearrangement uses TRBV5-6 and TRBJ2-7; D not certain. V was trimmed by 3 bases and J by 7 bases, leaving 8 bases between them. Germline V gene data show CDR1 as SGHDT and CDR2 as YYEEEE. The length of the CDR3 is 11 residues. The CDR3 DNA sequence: TGTGCCAGCAGCTCCGGAAGGGAGCAGTACTTC. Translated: CASSSGREQYF.

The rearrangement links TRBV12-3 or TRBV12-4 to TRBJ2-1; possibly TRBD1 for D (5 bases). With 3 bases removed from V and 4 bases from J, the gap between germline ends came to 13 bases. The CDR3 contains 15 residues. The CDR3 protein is CASSFIQGNYNEQFF. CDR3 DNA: TGTGCCAGCAGTTTCATCCAGGGAAATTACAATGAGCAGTTCTTC.

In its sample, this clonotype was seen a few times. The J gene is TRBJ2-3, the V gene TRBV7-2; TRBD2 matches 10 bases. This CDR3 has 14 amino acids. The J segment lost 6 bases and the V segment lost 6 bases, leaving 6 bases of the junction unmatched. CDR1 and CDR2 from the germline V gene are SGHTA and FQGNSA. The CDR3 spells CASRFLAGVDTQYF. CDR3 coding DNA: TGTGCCAGCAGATTTCTAGCGGGAGTGGATACGCAGTATTTT.

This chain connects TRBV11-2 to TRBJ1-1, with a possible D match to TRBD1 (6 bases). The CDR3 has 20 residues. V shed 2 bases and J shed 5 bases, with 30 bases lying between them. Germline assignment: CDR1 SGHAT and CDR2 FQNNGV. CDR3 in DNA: TGTGCCAGCAGCTTATACTACAACAGGGCGCGGGTAGGAGGGGGGACTGAAGCTTTCTTT. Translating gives CASSLYYNRARVGGGTEAFF.

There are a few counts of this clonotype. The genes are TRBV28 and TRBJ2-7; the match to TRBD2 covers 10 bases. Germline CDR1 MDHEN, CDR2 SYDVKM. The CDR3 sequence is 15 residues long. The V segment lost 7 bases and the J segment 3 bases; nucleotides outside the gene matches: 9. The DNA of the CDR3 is TGTGCCAGCACCGTCAGACTAGCGGGTATCTACGAGCAGTACTTC. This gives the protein CASTVRLAGIYEQYF.

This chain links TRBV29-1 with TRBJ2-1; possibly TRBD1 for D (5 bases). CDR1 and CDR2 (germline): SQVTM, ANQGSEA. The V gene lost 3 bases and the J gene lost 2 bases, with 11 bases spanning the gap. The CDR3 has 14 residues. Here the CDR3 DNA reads TGCAGCGTTGACGCAGGGTTCACCTACAATGAGCAGTTCTTC. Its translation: CSVDAGFTYNEQFF.

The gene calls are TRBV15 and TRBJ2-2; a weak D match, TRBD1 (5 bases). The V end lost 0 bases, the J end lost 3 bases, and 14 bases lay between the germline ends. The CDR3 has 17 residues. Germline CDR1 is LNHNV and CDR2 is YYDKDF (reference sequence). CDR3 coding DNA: TGTGCCACCAGCAGAGATCGGGCAGGGTTGTACACCGGGGAGCTGTTTTTT. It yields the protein CATSRDRAGLYTGELFF. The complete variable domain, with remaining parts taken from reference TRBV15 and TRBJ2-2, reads DAMVIQNPRYQVTQFGKPVTLSCSQTLNHNVMYWYQQKSSQAPKLLFHYYDKDFNNEADTPDNFQSRRPNTSFCFLDIRSPGLGDTAMYLCATSRDRAGLYTGELFFGEGSRLTVL.

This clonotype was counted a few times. CDR3 in amino acids: CATSDNRGGGNTIYF. In nucleotides, the CDR3 is TGTGCCACCAGTGATAACAGGGGCGGTGGAAACACCATATATTTT. The J gene is TRBJ1-3, the V gene TRBV24-1, with 7 bases that match TRBD1. Germline CDR1 KGHDR, CDR2 SFDVKD. The V segment lost 3 bases and the J segment 3 bases; nucleotides outside the gene matches: 4. The CDR3 is 15 amino acids.

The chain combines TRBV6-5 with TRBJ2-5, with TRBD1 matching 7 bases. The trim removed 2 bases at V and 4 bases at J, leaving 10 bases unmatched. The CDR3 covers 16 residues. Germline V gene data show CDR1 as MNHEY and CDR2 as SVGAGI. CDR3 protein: CASSYPYRGLRETQYF. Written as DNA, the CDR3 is TGTGCCAGCAGTTACCCTTACAGGGGATTAAGAGAGACCCAGTACTTC.

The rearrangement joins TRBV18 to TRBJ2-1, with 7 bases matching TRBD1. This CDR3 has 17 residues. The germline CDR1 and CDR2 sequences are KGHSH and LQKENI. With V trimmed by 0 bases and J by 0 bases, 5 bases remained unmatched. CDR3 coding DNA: TGTGCCAGCTCACCACCGCCCAGGGGGTTCTCCTACAATGAGCAGTTCTTC. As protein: CASSPPPRGFSYNEQFF. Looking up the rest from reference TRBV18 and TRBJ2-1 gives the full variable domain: NAGVMQNPRHLVRRRGQEARLRCSPMKGHSHVYWYRQLPEEGLKFMVYLQKENIIDESGMPKERFSAEFPKEGPSILRIQQVVRGDSAAYFCASSPPPRGFSYNEQFFGPGTRLTVL.

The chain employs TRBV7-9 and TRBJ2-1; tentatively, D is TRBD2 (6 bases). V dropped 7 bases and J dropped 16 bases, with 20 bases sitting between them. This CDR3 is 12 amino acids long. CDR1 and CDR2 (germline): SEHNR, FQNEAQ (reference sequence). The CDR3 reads CASNSELAVAFF. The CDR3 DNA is TGTGCCAGCAACTCGGAATTAGCGGTGGCCTTCTTC. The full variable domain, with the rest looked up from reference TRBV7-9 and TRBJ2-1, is DTGVSQNPRHKITKRGQNVTFRCDPISEHNRLYWYRQTLGQGPEFLTYFQNEAQLEKSRLLSDRFSAERPKGSFSTLEIQRTEQGDSAMYLCASNSELAVAFFGPGTRLTVL.

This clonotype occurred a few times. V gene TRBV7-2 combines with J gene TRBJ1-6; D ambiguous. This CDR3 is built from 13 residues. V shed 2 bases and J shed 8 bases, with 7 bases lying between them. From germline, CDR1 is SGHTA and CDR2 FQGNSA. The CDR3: CASSLRIDSPLHF. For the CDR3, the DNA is TGTGCCAGCAGCTTAAGGATTGATTCACCCCTCCACTTT.

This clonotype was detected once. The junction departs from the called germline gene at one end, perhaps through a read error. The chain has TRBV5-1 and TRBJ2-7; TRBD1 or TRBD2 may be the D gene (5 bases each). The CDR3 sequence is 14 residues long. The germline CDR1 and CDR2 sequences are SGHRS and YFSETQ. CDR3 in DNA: TGCGCCAGCAGTTTGGGACCGAGGACCTACGAGCAGTACTTC. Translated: CASSLGPRTYEQYF.

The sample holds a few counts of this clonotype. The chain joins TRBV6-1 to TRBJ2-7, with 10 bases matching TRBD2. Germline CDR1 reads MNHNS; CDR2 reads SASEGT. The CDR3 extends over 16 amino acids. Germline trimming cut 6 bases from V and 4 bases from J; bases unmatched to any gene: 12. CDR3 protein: CASSISGRTITYEQYF. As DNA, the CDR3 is TGTGCCAGCAGCATTAGCGGGAGGACGATTACTTACGAGCAGTACTTC.

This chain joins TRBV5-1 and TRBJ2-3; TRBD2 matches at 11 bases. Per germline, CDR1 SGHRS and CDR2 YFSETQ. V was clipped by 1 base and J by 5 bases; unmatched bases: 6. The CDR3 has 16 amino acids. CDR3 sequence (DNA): TGCGCCAGCAGCTTGCAAACTAGCGGGAGTGGAGATACGCAGTATTTT. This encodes CASSLQTSGSGDTQYF. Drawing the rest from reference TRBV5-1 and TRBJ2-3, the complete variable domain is KAGVTQTPRYLIKTRGQQVTLSCSPISGHRSVSWYQQTPGQGLQFLFEYFSETQRNKGNFPGRFSGRQFSNSRSEMNVSTLELGDSALYLCASSLQTSGSGDTQYFGPGTRLTVL.

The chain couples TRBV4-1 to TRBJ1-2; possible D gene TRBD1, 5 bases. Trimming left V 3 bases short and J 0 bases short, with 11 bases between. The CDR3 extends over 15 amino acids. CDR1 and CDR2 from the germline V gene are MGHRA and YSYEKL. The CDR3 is CASSHTTEANYGYTF. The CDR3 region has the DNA TGCGCCAGCAGCCACACGACAGAAGCTAACTATGGCTACACCTTC.

Written as DNA, the CDR3 is TGTGCCAGCAGTTTAGGTGGCGGGGAAGAGACCCAGTACTTC. It codes for CASSLGGGEETQYF. V gene TRBV12-3 or TRBV12-4 combines with J gene TRBJ2-5; weak D call: TRBD2 (6 bases). V was pared by 1 base and J by 3 bases, with 9 bases between. This CDR3 comprises 14 residues.

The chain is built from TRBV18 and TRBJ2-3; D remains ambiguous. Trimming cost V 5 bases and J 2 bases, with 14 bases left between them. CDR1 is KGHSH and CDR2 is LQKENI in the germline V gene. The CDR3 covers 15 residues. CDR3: CASSKGVTNTDTQYF. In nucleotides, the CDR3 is TGTGCCAGCTCAAAAGGAGTCACGAACACAGATACGCAGTATTTT. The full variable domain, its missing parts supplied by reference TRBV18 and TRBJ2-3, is NAGVMQNPRHLVRRRGQEARLRCSPMKGHSHVYWYRQLPEEGLKFMVYLQKENIIDESGMPKERFSAEFPKEGPSILRIQQVVRGDSAAYFCASSKGVTNTDTQYFGPGTRLTVL.

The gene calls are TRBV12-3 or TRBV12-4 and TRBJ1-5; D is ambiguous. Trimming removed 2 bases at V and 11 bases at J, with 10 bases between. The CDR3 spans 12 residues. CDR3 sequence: CASSLKGLAQHF. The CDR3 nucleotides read TGTGCCAGCAGTTTAAAAGGGTTAGCCCAGCATTTT.

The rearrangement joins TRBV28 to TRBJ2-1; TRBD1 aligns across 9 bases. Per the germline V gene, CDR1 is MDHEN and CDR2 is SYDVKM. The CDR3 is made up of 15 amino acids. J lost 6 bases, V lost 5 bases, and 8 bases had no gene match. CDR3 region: CASSTTGDRVNEQFF. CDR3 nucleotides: TGTGCCAGCAGTACCACGGGGGACAGGGTCAATGAGCAGTTCTTC.

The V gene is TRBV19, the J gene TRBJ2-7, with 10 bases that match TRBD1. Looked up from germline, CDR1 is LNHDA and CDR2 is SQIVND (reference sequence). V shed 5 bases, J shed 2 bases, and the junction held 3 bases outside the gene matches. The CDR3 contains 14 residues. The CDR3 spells CASSRDRGTYEQYF. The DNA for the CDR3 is TGTGCCAGTAGTCGGGACAGGGGAACCTACGAGCAGTACTTC.

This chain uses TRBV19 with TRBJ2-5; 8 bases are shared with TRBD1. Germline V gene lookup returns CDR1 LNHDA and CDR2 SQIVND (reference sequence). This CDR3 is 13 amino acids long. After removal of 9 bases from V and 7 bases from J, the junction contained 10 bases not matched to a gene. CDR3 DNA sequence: TGTGCCAGCCAGACAGGGGCGAAGGGGACCCAGTACTTC. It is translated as CASQTGAKGTQYF.

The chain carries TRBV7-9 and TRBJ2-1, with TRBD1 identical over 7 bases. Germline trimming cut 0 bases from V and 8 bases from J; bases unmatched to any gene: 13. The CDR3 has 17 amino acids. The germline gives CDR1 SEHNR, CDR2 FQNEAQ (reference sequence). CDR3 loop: CASSLALSSRTGDEQFF. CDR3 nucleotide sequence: TGTGCCAGCAGCTTAGCCTTATCGTCCCGTACAGGGGATGAGCAGTTCTTC.

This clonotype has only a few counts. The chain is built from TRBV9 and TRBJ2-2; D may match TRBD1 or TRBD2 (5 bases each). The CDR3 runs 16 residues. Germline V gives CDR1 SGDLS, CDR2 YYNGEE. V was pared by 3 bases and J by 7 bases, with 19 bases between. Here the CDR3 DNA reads TGTGCCAGCAGCGGAGGCGTAGGGGAGTATGGCGGGGAGCTGTTTTTT. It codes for CASSGGVGEYGGELFF. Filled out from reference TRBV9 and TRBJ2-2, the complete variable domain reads DSGVTQTPKHLITATGQRVTLRCSPRSGDLSVYWYQQSLDQGLQFLIQYYNGEERAKGNILERFSAQQFPDLHSELNLSSLELGDSALYFCASSGGVGEYGGELFFGEGSRLTVL.

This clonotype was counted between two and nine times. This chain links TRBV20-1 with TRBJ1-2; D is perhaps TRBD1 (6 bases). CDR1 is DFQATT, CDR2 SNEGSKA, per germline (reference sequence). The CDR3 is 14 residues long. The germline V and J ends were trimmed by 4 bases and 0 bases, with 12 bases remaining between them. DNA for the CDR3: TGCAGTGCTACGGGCGACAGGTCTAACTATGGCTACACCTTC. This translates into CSATGDRSNYGYTF.

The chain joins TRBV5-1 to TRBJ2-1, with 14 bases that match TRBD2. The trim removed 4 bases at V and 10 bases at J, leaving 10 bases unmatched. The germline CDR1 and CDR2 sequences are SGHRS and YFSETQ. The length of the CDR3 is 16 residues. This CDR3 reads CASSPGTSGSIGEQFF. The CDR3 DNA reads TGCGCCAGCAGCCCCGGGACTAGCGGGAGTATAGGGGAGCAGTTCTTC.

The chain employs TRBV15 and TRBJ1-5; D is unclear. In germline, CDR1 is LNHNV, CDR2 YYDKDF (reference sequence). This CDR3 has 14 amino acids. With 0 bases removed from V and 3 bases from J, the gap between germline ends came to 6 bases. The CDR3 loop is CATSRDRNNQPQHF. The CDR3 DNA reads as TGTGCCACCAGCAGAGATCGGAACAATCAGCCCCAGCATTTT.

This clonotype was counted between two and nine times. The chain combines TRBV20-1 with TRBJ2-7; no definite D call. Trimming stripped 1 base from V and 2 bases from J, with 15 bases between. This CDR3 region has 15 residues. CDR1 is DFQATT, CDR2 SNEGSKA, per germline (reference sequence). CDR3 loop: CSARGVDLNPYEQYF. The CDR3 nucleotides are TGCAGTGCTAGAGGAGTAGACCTAAACCCCTACGAGCAGTACTTC.

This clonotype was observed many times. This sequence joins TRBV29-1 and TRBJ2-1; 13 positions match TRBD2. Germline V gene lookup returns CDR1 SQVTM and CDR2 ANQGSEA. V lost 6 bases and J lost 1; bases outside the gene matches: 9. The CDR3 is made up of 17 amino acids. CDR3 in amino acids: CSVRGGTSGMSYNEQFF. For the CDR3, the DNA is TGCAGCGTCAGGGGCGGGACTAGCGGGATGTCCTACAATGAGCAGTTCTTC.